Presented here are 14 T cell receptor beta chains from one specimen sequenced in a study of cytomegalovirus exposure and HLA in healthy donors. Some clones are missing from TCRdb's copy, which holds only in-frame ones; the method was immunoSEQ multiplex PCR. The data show tens of thousands of clones, around 94% seen once. Sequenced sample: PBMCs. The receptors come from a man between 18 and 29 years old in good health and CMV-seronegative.

The genes are TRBV9 and TRBJ2-7; 7 bases line up with TRBD1. Unmatched junction bases numbered 10, after V lost 3 bases and J lost 4 bases. Germline V gives CDR1 SGDLS, CDR2 YYNGEE. The CDR3 length is 15 residues. The CDR3 DNA sequence: TGTGCCAGCAGCGCCCAACAGGGGCCGTCTTACGAGCAGTACTTC. It specifies CASSAQQGPSYEQYF. The whole variable domain, remainder taken from reference TRBV9 and TRBJ2-7, is DSGVTQTPKHLITATGQRVTLRCSPRSGDLSVYWYQQSLDQGLQFLIQYYNGEERAKGNILERFSAQQFPDLHSELNLSSLELGDSALYFCASSAQQGPSYEQYFGPGTRLTVT.

V gene TRBV7-2 combines with J gene TRBJ2-5, with 8 bases lining up with TRBD1. CDR3 size: 14 residues. From germline, CDR1 is SGHTA and CDR2 FQGNSA. V was pared by 5 bases and J by 4 bases, with 6 bases of the junction left unmatched. CDR3 sequence reads: CASSVDRVLETQYF. The CDR3 bases are TGTGCCAGCAGCGTGGACAGGGTGTTAGAGACCCAGTACTTC.

The chain has TRBV29-1 and TRBJ1-1, with 8 bases aligning to TRBD1. V lost 7 bases to trimming and J lost 0 bases; unmatched junction nucleotides: 4. The germline V gene has CDR1 SQVTM and CDR2 ANQGSEA. The CDR3 consists of 13 residues. This chain's CDR3 is CSGRDRMNTEAFF. Here the CDR3 DNA reads TGCAGCGGCCGGGACAGGATGAACACTGAAGCTTTCTTT.

The J gene is TRBJ2-7, the V gene TRBV6-5; D is undetermined. The V gene lost 6 bases and the J gene lost 7 bases, with 13 bases spanning the gap. The germline V gene has CDR1 MNHEY and CDR2 SVGAGI. The CDR3 consists of 12 residues. This CDR3 is CASSPARREQYF. CDR3 DNA sequence: TGTGCCAGCAGCCCCGCTCGCCGGGAGCAGTACTTC.

The rearrangement uses TRBV28 and TRBJ2-7, with unresolved D. This CDR3 contains 11 residues. The germline V gene encodes CDR1 MDHEN and CDR2 SYDVKM. The V and J ends lost 3 bases and 7 bases respectively, with 7 bases between them. CDR3 loop: CASSLAWEQYF. The CDR3 DNA reads TGTGCCAGCAGTTTGGCTTGGGAGCAGTACTTC.

This sequence joins TRBV5-1 and TRBJ2-3, with 10 nucleotides matching TRBD1. Trimming at V came to 4 bases and at J to 5 bases, leaving 7 bases not matched to a gene. The germline V gene encodes CDR1 SGHRS and CDR2 YFSETQ. The length of the CDR3 is 15 residues. The CDR3 DNA reads TGCGCCAGCAGCCCCCGGGACAGGGGAGGAGATACGCAGTATTTT. Amino acid sequence: CASSPRDRGGDTQYF.

V usage is TRBV19 and J usage is TRBJ2-7; TRBD2 agrees at 7 bases. Per the germline V gene, CDR1 is LNHDA and CDR2 is SQIVND (reference sequence). With 5 bases clipped from V and 4 bases from J, the junction kept 5 bases outside the gene matches. The length of the CDR3 is 13 residues. CDR3 amino acids: CASSPAGEYEQYF. In DNA form, the CDR3 reads TGTGCCAGTAGTCCGGCGGGGGAGTACGAGCAGTACTTC.

CDR3 residues: CASRSGNYGYTF. CDR3 in DNA: TGTGCCAGCAGGTCAGGGAACTATGGCTACACCTTC. This chain uses TRBV27 with TRBJ1-2; D is perhaps TRBD1 (5 bases). Trimming took off 6 bases at V and 2 bases at J, with 7 bases between the two ends. In germline, CDR1 is MNHEY, CDR2 SMNVEV (reference sequence). CDR3 length: 12 amino acids.

The chain has TRBV4-2 and TRBJ2-3; TRBD2 agrees at 7 bases. V was clipped by 0 bases and J by 6 bases; unmatched bases: 12. The CDR3 has 17 amino acids. Germline V CDR1 and CDR2: LGHNA, YNFKEQ. CDR3 coding DNA: TGTGCCAGCAGCCAAGAGAGGGGTAGCGGGTACCTGGATACGCAGTATTTT. Protein product: CASSQERGSGYLDTQYF.

This clone was seen once. CDR3 nucleotides: TGTGCCAGCAGCTCATACAGGGATGGCTACACCTTC. This codes for CASSSYRDGYTF. This chain links TRBV4-2 with TRBJ1-2; a weak D match, TRBD1 (6 bases). Trimming left V 5 bases short and J 6 bases short, with 10 bases between. Germline loops: CDR1 LGHNA, CDR2 YNFKEQ. This CDR3 has 12 residues.

The chain is built from TRBV18 and TRBJ1-2; the D gene is possibly TRBD1 (5 bases). Germline V gene lookup returns CDR1 KGHSH and CDR2 LQKENI. Deletions cut 4 bases from V and 3 bases from J, with 15 bases between. This CDR3 is built from 15 residues. Here the CDR3 reads CASSQGRETDYGYTF. CDR3 coding DNA: TGTGCCAGCTCACAGGGTCGGGAGACAGACTATGGCTACACCTTC. Based on the CDR3 plus reference TRBV18 and TRBJ1-2, the full variable domain is NAGVMQNPRHLVRRRGQEARLRCSPMKGHSHVYWYRQLPEEGLKFMVYLQKENIIDESGMPKERFSAEFPKEGPSILRIQQVVRGDSAAYFCASSQGRETDYGYTFGSGTRLTVV.

This chain links TRBV9 with TRBJ2-2; 8 nucleotides line up with TRBD1. The CDR3 runs to 17 residues. V gave up 0 bases and J gave up 3 bases; unmatched junction bases: 7. Germline V gene data show CDR1 as SGDLS and CDR2 as YYNGEE. The CDR3 loop reads CASSVVNTGGDTGELFF. The CDR3 DNA is TGTGCCAGCAGCGTAGTAAATACAGGGGGAGACACCGGGGAGCTGTTTTTT.

About this clone: Sequence at one end of the junction differs from germline and may be a read error. Additional DNA sequences in this sample encode the identical CDR3. The rearrangement uses TRBV7-2 and TRBJ2-7, with D perhaps matching TRBD1 (6 bases). Germline CDR1 and CDR2: SGHTA and FQGNSA. The CDR3 consists of 14 residues. CDR3 region: CASSFTGSSYEQYF. The CDR3 coding sequence is TGCGCCAGCAGCTTTACAGGGAGCTCCTACGAGCAGTACTTC.

The genes are TRBV30 and TRBJ1-5; TRBD1 might be the D (6 bases). The CDR3 contains 14 residues. CDR1 and CDR2 (germline): GTSNPN, SVGIG (reference sequence). Trimming took off 3 bases at V and 7 bases at J, with 16 bases between the two ends. CDR3 in DNA: TGTGCCTGGAGGGAGGCGGGGGCCCAGCAGCCCCAGCATTTT. It specifies CAWREAGAQQPQHF. The full variable domain, its missing parts supplied by reference TRBV30 and TRBJ1-5, is SQTIHQWPATLVQPVGSPLSLECTVEGTSNPNLYWYRQAAGRGLQLLFYSVGIGQISSEVPQNLSASRPQDRQFILSSKKLLLSDSGFYLCAWREAGAQQPQHFGDGTRLSIL.